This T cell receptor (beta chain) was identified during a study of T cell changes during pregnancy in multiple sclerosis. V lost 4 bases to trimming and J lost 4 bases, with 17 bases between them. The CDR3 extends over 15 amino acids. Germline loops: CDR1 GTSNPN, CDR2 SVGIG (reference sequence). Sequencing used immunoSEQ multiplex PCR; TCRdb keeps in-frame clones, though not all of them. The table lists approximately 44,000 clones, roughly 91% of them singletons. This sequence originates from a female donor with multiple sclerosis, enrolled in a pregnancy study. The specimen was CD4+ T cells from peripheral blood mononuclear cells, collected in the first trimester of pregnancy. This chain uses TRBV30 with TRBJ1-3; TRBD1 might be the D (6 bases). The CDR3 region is CAWTTGWSAGNTIYF. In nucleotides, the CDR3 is TGTGCCTGGACCACAGGGTGGTCAGCCGGAAACACCATATATTTT.